These 20 T cell receptor beta chains were sequenced from one sample in a study of blood T cells in healthy people across ages. Combining a sample-barcoded 5' primer with a J-beta primer mix, a second PCR ran for about 7 to 11 cycles. Using its own MiXCR run on the 5' RACE reads, TCRdb lists one record per CDR3 protein. The repertoire holds approximately 400,000 distinct CDR3 sequences, with about 49% as singletons. Sequenced sample: blood. The source of these receptors is a man aged 60 to 75 in good health.

The chain joins TRBV6-2 or TRBV6-3 to TRBJ2-1; D is possibly TRBD1 or TRBD2 (5 bases each). The CDR3 runs 12 residues. The germline V gene encodes CDR1 MNHEY and CDR2 SVGEGT. Trimming stripped 10 bases from V and 6 bases from J, with 13 bases between. The CDR3 protein is CATLGVGNEQFF. In DNA, the CDR3 is TGTGCCACCCTGGGGGTTGGCAATGAGCAGTTCTTC.

The chain couples TRBV29-1 to TRBJ1-2; 11 bases map to TRBD1. Trimming took 0 bases from V and 3 from J; bases not matched to a gene: 15. Germline CDR1 is SQVTM and CDR2 is ANQGSEA. CDR3 length: 19 residues. The CDR3 DNA follows: TGCAGCGTTGAAGAATTCCAGGGGACAGGGGGTCATTATTACTATGGCTACACCTTC. Its translation: CSVEEFQGTGGHYYYGYTF. Filled out from reference TRBV29-1 and TRBJ1-2, the complete variable domain reads SAVISQKPSRDICQRGTSLTIQCQVDSQVTMMFWYRQQPGQSLTLIATANQGSEATYESGFVIDKFPISRPNLTFSTLTVSNMSPEDSSIYLCSVEEFQGTGGHYYYGYTFGSGTRLTVV.

Written as DNA, the CDR3 is TGTGCCAGCAGTCGGACAGGGGGCCGGGAGACCCAGTACTTC. Translating gives CASSRTGGRETQYF. The J gene is TRBJ2-5, the V gene TRBV6-1; 11 positions match TRBD1. Germline V CDR1 and CDR2: MNHNS, SASEGT. With V trimmed by 5 bases and J by 5 bases, 4 bases remained unmatched. The CDR3 covers 14 residues.

At least ten counts were recorded for this clonotype. The rearrangement uses TRBV14 and TRBJ1-2; no clear D. CDR3 length: 15 amino acids. The ends were cut back, 2 bases at V and 9 bases at J, with 19 bases in the middle. Germline CDR1 is SGHDN and CDR2 is FVKESK. CDR3: CASSQSNFPGISYTF. The CDR3 DNA reads TGTGCCAGCAGCCAATCCAACTTCCCCGGAATTAGCTACACCTTC.

This chain connects TRBV5-6 to TRBJ2-3; 11 bases are a match to TRBD2. The germline CDR1 and CDR2 sequences are SGHDT and YYEEEE. After removal of 3 bases from V and 5 bases from J, the junction contained 11 bases not matched to a gene. CDR3 length: 17 amino acids. The CDR3 loop is CASSSIPGLAVKDTQYF. The CDR3 DNA follows: TGTGCCAGCAGCTCCATTCCGGGACTAGCGGTTAAAGATACGCAGTATTTT. The full variable domain, rest sourced from reference TRBV5-6 and TRBJ2-3, is DAGVTQSPTHLIKTRGQQVTLRCSPKSGHDTVSWYQQALGQGPQFIFQYYEEEERQRGNFPDRFSGHQFPNYSSELNVNALLLGDSALYLCASSSIPGLAVKDTQYFGPGTRLTVL.

The rearrangement uses TRBV20-1 and TRBJ1-1, with 11 bases lining up with TRBD1. V lost 4 bases to trimming and J lost 0 bases; unmatched junction nucleotides: 1. This CDR3 region has 14 residues. The germline V gene encodes CDR1 DFQATT and CDR2 SNEGSKA (reference sequence). CDR3 region: CSAKDRGLNTEAFF. The CDR3 bases are TGCAGTGCTAAGGACAGGGGGCTGAACACTGAAGCTTTCTTT.

The V call is TRBV14, the J call TRBJ2-7; 7 positions match TRBD1. Germline CDR1 is SGHDN and CDR2 is FVKESK. The V and J ends lost 2 bases and 5 bases, in that order; junction bases with no gene match: 3. The CDR3 loop spans 13 amino acids. CDR3 sequence: CASSQNRGNEQYF. The CDR3 DNA follows: TGTGCCAGCAGCCAAAACAGGGGTAACGAGCAGTACTTC.

The CDR3 region is CAWSVGGRGADTQYF. The CDR3 DNA is TGTGCCTGGAGTGTGGGCGGGAGAGGCGCAGATACGCAGTATTTT. The gene calls are TRBV30 and TRBJ2-3, with 7 positions matching TRBD2. Per the germline V gene, CDR1 is GTSNPN and CDR2 is SVGIG (reference sequence). The CDR3 runs to 15 residues. The V and J ends lost 0 bases and 4 bases, in that order; junction bases with no gene match: 7.

This clonotype appeared a few times. The genes are TRBV6-1 and TRBJ2-7; 9 positions agree with TRBD1. The length of the CDR3 is 16 residues. Germline V lookup: CDR1 MNHNS, CDR2 SASEGT. V gave up 8 bases and J gave up 0 bases; unmatched junction bases: 11. The CDR3 is CASGPLPGQGSYEQYF. The CDR3 nucleotides read TGTGCCAGCGGGCCCCTACCGGGACAGGGCTCCTACGAGCAGTACTTC.

The chain employs TRBV27 and TRBJ2-3; 11 bases align to TRBD2. The length of the CDR3 is 15 residues. The germline gives CDR1 MNHEY, CDR2 SMNVEV (reference sequence). The V gene end was trimmed by 6 bases and the J gene end by 3 bases; junction bases not matched to a gene: 5. In DNA, the CDR3 is TGTGCCAGCAGCAGAACTAGCGGGAGAACAGATACGCAGTATTTT. Protein sequence: CASSRTSGRTDTQYF.

This sequence joins TRBV12-3 or TRBV12-4 and TRBJ2-4; D remains ambiguous. The CDR3 is made up of 13 amino acids. The V end lost 7 bases, the J end lost 3 bases, and 10 bases lay between the germline ends. DNA for the CDR3: TGTGCCAGCACCCTCATCAACAAAAACATTCAGTACTTC. The encoded protein is CASTLINKNIQYF.

CDR3 bases: TGTGCCAGCAGCCGCGCCGGGAGACTCGGATCATACGAGCAGTACTTC. Amino acids: CASSRAGRLGSYEQYF. This chain joins TRBV3-1 and TRBJ2-5; tentative D call: TRBD2 (6 bases). The J call may be in error: the DNA end matches TRBJ2-7 better. The V gene's germline CDR1 is LGHDT and CDR2 YNNKEL (reference sequence). The CDR3 has 16 residues.

This clonotype was recorded at least ten times. V usage is TRBV7-8 and J usage is TRBJ2-7, with D unresolved. V lost 5 bases and J lost 3, with 26 bases in between. The CDR3 is 18 residues long. The germline gives CDR1 SGHVS, CDR2 FQNEAQ. CDR3 bases: TGTGCCAGCAGCCCCGGTCGGGCCACCCACAAACTTCACTACGAGCAGTACTTC. It encodes CASSPGRATHKLHYEQYF.

This clonotype came up a few times. The J gene is TRBJ2-3, the V gene TRBV6-2 or TRBV6-3, with 8 bases aligning to TRBD2. CDR3 size: 15 residues. Trimming took 6 bases from V and 3 from J; bases not matched to a gene: 8. From germline, CDR1 is MNHEY and CDR2 SVGEGT. The CDR3 region is CASRIPGLETDTQYF. The CDR3 nucleotides are TGTGCCAGCAGGATACCGGGACTAGAGACAGATACGCAGTATTTT.

The chain combines TRBV28 with TRBJ2-4, with D tentatively TRBD2 (6 bases). V was trimmed by 3 bases and J by 6 bases, leaving 12 bases between them. CDR3 size: 14 residues. CDR1 and CDR2 from the germline V gene are MDHEN and SYDVKM. CDR3 region: CASSLEGNRNIQYF. The CDR3 DNA is TGTGCCAGCAGTTTGGAGGGAAACAGAAACATTCAGTACTTC.

V and J are TRBV6-1 and TRBJ2-1, with 8 bases matching TRBD1. The V gene end was trimmed by 6 bases and the J gene end by 2 bases; junction bases not matched to a gene: 18. The CDR3 is 19 amino acids. The germline CDR1 and CDR2 sequences are MNHNS and SASEGT. The CDR3 sequence is CASSRTGYQETQTYNEQFF. CDR3 DNA sequence: TGTGCCAGCAGCCGGACAGGGTACCAAGAGACCCAGACCTACAATGAGCAGTTCTTC.

J is TRBJ1-4 and V is TRBV2, with 7 bases aligning to TRBD1. CDR3 length: 13 residues. The J segment lost 8 bases and the V segment lost 6 bases, leaving 6 bases of the junction unmatched. The germline gives CDR1 SNHLY, CDR2 FYNNEI. The CDR3 DNA reads as TGTGCCAGCAGCGGGACAGCTTCCGAAAAACTGTTTTTT. The encoded protein is CASSGTASEKLFF.

The V call is TRBV19, the J call TRBJ2-3; D remains unclear. The CDR3 has 13 amino acids. Per germline, CDR1 LNHDA and CDR2 SQIVND (reference sequence). Trimming removed 5 bases from V and 6 bases from J, with 12 bases in between. CDR3 coding DNA: TGTGCCAGTAGTCCCCGGGTCGGGGATACGCAGTATTTT. Translating gives CASSPRVGDTQYF.

This clonotype was found many times. V and J are TRBV7-6 and TRBJ1-2, with D maybe TRBD1 (6 bases). The V gene's germline CDR1 is SGHVS and CDR2 FNYEAQ. The CDR3 is made up of 17 amino acids. V was shortened by 2 bases and J by 0 bases, with 16 bases between the two germline ends. The CDR3 nucleotides read TGTGCCAGCAGCTTATCCAGGGGCGCAGGTTCTAACTATGGCTACACCTTC. Translated, it gives CASSLSRGAGSNYGYTF. The full variable domain, completed using reference TRBV7-6 and TRBJ1-2, is GAGVSQSPRYKVTKRGQDVALRCDPISGHVSLYWYRQALGQGPEFLTYFNYEAQQDKSGLPNDRFSAERPEGSISTLTIQRTEQRDSAMYRCASSLSRGAGSNYGYTFGSGTRLTVV.

The chain employs TRBV3-1 and TRBJ2-1; D might be TRBD2 (6 bases). V lost 0 bases to trimming and J lost 1 base, with 31 bases between them. From germline, CDR1 is LGHDT and CDR2 YNNKEL (reference sequence). The CDR3 sequence is 23 residues long. CDR3 region: CASSQDLLLIWSGSRISYNEQFF. The CDR3 DNA sequence: TGTGCCAGCAGCCAAGATCTATTATTAATTTGGAGCGGGTCCCGGATTTCCTACAATGAGCAGTTCTTC.